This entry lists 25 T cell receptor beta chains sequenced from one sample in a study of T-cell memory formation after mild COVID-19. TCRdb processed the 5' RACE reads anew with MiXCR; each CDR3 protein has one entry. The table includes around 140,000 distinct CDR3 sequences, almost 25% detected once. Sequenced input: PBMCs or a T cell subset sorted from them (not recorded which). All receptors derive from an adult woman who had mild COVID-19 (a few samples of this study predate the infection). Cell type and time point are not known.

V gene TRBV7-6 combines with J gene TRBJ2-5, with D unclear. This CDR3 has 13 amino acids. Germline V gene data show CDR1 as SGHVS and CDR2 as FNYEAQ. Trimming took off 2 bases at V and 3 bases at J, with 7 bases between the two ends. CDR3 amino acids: CASSLIPKETQYF. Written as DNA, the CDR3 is TGTGCCAGCAGCTTAATCCCGAAAGAGACCCAGTACTTC.

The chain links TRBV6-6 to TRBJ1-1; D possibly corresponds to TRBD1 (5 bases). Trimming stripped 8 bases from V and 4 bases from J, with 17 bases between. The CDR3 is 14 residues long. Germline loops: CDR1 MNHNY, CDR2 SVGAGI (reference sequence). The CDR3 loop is CASLTPGPSTEAFF. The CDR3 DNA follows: TGTGCCAGCTTGACCCCGGGGCCGTCCACTGAAGCTTTCTTT.

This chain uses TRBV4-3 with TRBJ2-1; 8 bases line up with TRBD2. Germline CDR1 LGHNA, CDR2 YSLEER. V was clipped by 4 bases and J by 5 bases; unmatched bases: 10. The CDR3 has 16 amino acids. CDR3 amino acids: CASSLRVAGTNNEQFF. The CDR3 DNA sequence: TGCGCCAGCAGCCTACGGGTAGCGGGGACGAACAATGAGCAGTTCTTC.

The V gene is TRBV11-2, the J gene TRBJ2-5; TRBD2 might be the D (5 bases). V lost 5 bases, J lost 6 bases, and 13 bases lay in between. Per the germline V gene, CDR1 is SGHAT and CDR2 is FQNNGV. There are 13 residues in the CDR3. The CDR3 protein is CASSPGSGKTQYF. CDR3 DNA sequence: TGTGCCAGCAGCCCCGGGTCGGGGAAGACCCAGTACTTC.

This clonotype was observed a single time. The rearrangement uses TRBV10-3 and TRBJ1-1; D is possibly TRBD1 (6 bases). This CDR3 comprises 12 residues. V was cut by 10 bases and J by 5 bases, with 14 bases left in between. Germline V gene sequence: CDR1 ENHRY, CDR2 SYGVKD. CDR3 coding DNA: TGTGCCAGCGGGGGGCTGAGGACTGAAGCTTTCTTT. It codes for CASGGLRTEAFF.

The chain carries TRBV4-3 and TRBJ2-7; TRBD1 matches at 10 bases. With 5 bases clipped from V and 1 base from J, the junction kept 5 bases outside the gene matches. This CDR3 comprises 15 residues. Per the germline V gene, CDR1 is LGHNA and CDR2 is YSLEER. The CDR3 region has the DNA TGCGCCAGCAGCGTCAGACAGGGGGCTTCCTACGAGCAGTACTTC. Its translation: CASSVRQGASYEQYF.

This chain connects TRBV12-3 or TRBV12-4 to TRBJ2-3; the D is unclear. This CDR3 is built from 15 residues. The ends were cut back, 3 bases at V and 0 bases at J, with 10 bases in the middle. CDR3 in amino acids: CASSLWDPSTDTQYF. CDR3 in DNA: TGTGCCAGCAGTTTGTGGGATCCTAGCACAGATACGCAGTATTTT.

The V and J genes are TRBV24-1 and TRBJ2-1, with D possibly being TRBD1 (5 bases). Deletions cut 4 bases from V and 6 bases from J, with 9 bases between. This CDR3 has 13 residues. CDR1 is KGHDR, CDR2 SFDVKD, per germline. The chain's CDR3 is CATSETEVNEQFF. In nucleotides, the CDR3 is TGTGCCACCAGTGAGACAGAAGTCAATGAGCAGTTCTTC.

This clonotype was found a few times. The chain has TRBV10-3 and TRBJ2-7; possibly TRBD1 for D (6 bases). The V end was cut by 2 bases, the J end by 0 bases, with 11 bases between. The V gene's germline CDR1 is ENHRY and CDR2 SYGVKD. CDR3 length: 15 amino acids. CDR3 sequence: CAISEPDSLSYEQYF. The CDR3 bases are TGTGCCATCAGTGAGCCGGACAGCCTCTCCTACGAGCAGTACTTC.

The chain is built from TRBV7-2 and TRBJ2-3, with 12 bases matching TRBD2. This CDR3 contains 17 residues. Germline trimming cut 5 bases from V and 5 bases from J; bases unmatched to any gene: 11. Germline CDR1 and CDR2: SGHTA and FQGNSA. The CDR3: CASSKNLAGGPQDTQYF. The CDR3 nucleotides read TGTGCCAGCAGCAAAAATCTAGCGGGGGGGCCACAAGATACGCAGTATTTT. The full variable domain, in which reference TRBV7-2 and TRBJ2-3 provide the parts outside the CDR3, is GAGVSQSPSNKVTEKGKDVELRCDPISGHTALYWYRQSLGQGLEFLIYFQGNSAPDKSGLPSDRFSAERTGGSVSTLTIQRTQQEDSAVYLCASSKNLAGGPQDTQYFGPGTRLTVL.

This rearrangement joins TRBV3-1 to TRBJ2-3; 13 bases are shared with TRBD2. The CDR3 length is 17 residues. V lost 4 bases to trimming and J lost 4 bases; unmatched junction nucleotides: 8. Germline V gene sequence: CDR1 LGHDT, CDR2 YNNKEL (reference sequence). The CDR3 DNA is TGTGCCAGCAGCCCCGGACTAGCGGGAGATTTGTCAGATACGCAGTATTTT. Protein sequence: CASSPGLAGDLSDTQYF.

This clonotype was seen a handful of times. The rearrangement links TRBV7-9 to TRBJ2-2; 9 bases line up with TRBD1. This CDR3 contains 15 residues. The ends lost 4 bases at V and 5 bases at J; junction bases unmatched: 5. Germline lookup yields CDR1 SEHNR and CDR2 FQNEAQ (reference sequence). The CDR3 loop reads CASSSTGQGTGELFF. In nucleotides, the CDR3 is TGTGCCAGCAGCTCGACGGGACAGGGTACCGGGGAGCTGTTTTTT.

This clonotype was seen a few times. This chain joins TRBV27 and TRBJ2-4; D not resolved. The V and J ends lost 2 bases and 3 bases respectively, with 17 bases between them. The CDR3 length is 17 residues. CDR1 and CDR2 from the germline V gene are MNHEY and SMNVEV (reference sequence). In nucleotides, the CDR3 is TGTGCCAGCAGTTTAACTACAGCGTTCCACGACAAAAACATTCAGTACTTC. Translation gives CASSLTTAFHDKNIQYF.

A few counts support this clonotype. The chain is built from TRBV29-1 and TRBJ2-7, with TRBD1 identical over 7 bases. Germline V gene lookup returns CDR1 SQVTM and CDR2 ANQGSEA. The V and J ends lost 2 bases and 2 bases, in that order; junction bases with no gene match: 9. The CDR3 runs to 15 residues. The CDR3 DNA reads TGCAGCGTTGAAAGGCGTAGGGGACAGACCTACGAGCAGTACTTC. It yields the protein CSVERRRGQTYEQYF.

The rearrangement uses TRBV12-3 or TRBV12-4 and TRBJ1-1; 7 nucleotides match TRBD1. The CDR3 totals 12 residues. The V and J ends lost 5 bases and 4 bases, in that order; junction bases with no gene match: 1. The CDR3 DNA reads TGTGCCAGCAGTCAGGGGGGCACTGAAGCTTTCTTT. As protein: CASSQGGTEAFF.

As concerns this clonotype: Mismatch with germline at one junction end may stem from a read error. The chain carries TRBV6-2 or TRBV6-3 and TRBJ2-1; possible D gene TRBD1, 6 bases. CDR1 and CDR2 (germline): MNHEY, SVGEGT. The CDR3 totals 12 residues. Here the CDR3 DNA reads TGTGCCAGCAGTTCCGGGACATTTGAGAAGTTCTTC. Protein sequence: CASSSGTFEKFF.

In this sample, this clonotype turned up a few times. The CDR3 is CASSYRPAGSEQYF. The CDR3 nucleotides read TGTGCCAGCAGTTACAGGCCCGCGGGCAGCGAGCAGTACTTC. The chain couples TRBV6-5 to TRBJ2-7; TRBD2 is a possible D gene (5 bases). Trimming took 2 bases from V and 6 from J, leaving 14 bases between them. Germline V gene sequence: CDR1 MNHEY, CDR2 SVGAGI. CDR3 length: 14 amino acids.

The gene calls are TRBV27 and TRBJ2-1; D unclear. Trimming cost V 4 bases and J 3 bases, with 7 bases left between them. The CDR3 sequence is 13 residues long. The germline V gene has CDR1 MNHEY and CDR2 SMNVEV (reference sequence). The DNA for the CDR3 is TGTGCCAGCAGTTCCTCGAACTACAATGAGCAGTTCTTC. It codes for CASSSSNYNEQFF.

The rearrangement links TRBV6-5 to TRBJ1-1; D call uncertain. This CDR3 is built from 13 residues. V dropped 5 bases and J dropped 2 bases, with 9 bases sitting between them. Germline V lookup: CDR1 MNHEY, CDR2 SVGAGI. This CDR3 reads CASSHQANTEAFF. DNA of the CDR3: TGTGCCAGCAGTCACCAAGCCAACACTGAAGCTTTCTTT.

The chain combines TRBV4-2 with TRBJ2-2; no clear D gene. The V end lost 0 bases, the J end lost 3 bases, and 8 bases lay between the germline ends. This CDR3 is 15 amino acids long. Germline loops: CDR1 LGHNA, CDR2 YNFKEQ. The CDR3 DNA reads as TGTGCCAGCAGCCAAGATGGTCGGGACACCGGGGAGCTGTTTTTT. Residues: CASSQDGRDTGELFF.

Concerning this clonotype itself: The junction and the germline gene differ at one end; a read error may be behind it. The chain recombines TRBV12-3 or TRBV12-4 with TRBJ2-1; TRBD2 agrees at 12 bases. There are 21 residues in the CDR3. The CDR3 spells CASRGTGGVLAGGTSYNEKFF. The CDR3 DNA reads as TGTGCCAGCAGGGGGACAGGTGGGGTTCTAGCGGGAGGGACCTCCTACAATGAGAAGTTCTTC.

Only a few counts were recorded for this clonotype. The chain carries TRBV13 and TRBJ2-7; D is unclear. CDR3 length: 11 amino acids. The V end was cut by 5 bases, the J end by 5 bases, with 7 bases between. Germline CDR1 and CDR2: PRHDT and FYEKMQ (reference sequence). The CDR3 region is CASSLEHEQYF. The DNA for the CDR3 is TGTGCCAGCAGCCTGGAGCACGAGCAGTACTTC.

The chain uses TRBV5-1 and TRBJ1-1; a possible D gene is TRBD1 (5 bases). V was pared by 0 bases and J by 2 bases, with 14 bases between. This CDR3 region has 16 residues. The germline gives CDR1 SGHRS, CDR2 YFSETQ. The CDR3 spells CASSLAGGGANTEAFF. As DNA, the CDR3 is TGCGCCAGCAGCTTGGCGGGTGGAGGGGCAAACACTGAAGCTTTCTTT.

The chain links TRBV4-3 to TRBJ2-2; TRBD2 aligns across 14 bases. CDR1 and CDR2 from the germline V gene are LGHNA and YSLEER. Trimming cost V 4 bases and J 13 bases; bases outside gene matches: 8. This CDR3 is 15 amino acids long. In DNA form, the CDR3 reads TGCGCCAGCAGCCGAACCGGGACTAGCGGGAGTGGGCTGTTTTTT. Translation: CASSRTGTSGSGLFF.

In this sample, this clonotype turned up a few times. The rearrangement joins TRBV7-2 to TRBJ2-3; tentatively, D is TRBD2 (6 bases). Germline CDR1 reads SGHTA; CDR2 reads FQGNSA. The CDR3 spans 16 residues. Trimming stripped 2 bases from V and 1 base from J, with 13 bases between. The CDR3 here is CASSLLHGRGTDTQYF. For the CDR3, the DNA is TGTGCCAGCAGCTTACTCCACGGGAGAGGCACAGATACGCAGTATTTT.